One T cell receptor (beta chain) is described in this entry. Antigen: not known. This entry comes from a study of cytomegalovirus exposure and HLA in healthy donors. Findings of the study overall: Sequences of the TCR beta chain were said to predict the HLA-A and HLA-B alleles of most subjects accurately.

A multiplex PCR was run with 60 Vbeta primers and 13 Jbeta primers. The data were produced by immunoSEQ multiplex PCR, yet TCRdb's version contains in-frame clones alone and is incomplete. The table has 110,000 to 150,000 clones, about 80% seen once. All the people who gave samples were healthy bone marrow donors. The CDR3 is 15 amino acids. The germline V gene encodes CDR1 SEHNR and CDR2 FQNEAQ (reference sequence). V was trimmed by 0 bases and J by 8 bases, leaving 14 bases between them. This chain connects TRBV7-9 to TRBJ2-1; a weak D match, TRBD2 (7 bases). Sequencing was done on a sample of PBMCs. This TCR was sampled from a woman between 18 and 29 years old in good health and CMV-seropositive. This CDR3 is CASSLASGGEDEQFF. The CDR3 nucleotides read TGTGCCAGCAGCTTAGCATCGGGGGGCGAGGATGAGCAGTTCTTC.